This T cell receptor (beta chain) came from a study of blood T cell repertoires in COVID-19. Study-wide context: Some COVID-19 samples were acute and others convalescent; all came from the United States, Italy and Spain.

Per the original methods: Quantification of nucleated cells was approximated via reference gene primer amplification. Repertoires were generated with immunoSEQ multiplex PCR, while TCRdb's copy carries only in-frame clones and drops some. From that table come the V and J calls and clone size; the DNA was used to work out D and trimming. The table shows around 100,000 clones, with roughly 90% occurring only once. The CDR3 has 16 amino acids. V dropped 5 bases and J dropped 6; count of bases not matched to a gene: 13. The germline V gene has CDR1 WSHSY and CDR2 SAAADI. The V gene is TRBV10-2, the J gene TRBJ2-1, with TRBD2 matching 7 bases. The sequenced sample was peripheral blood. The TCR was taken from a woman aged 60 to 75 with acute or convalescent COVID-19. In DNA, the CDR3 is TGCGCCAGCAGTTCCCTAGGGGCGGGAGTAGGCAATGAGCAGTTCTTC. Encoded protein: CASSSLGAGVGNEQFF.